Below are 9 T cell receptor beta chains sequenced from a single sample in a study of T cell repertoires in cytomegalovirus infection. TCRdb processed the reads anew with MiXCR; each CDR3 protein has one entry. The table lists approximately 100,000 distinct CDR3 sequences, about 22% of them singletons, with 30% to 40% in the top ten. The sequencing input was CD8+ T cells from PBMCs. The receptors derive from a human donor in good health (CMV status not recorded). Some clones in this sample may be carry-over from other donors' samples.

Many counts were recorded for this clonotype. This sequence joins TRBV7-2 and TRBJ2-7; D not resolved. The CDR3 spans 12 residues. Trimming cost V 2 bases and J 2 bases, with 4 bases left between them. Germline V gene data show CDR1 as SGHTA and CDR2 as FQGNSA. CDR3 protein: CASSLNPYEQYF. The DNA for the CDR3 is TGTGCCAGCAGCTTAAACCCCTACGAGCAGTACTTC.

This clonotype has ten or more counts. This chain uses TRBV7-6 with TRBJ2-1; either TRBD1 or TRBD2 may fit D (5 bases each). CDR1 SGHVS and CDR2 FNYEAQ come from the germline V gene. CDR3 length: 17 amino acids. Deletions cut 5 bases from V and 6 bases from J, with 23 bases between. The CDR3 loop reads CASSPSAGTPLRNEQFF. The CDR3 DNA reads as TGTGCCAGCAGCCCATCAGCCGGGACCCCCCTCCGCAATGAGCAGTTCTTC.

A few counts support this clonotype. The chain employs TRBV11-2 and TRBJ2-1, with 9 bases aligning to TRBD1. Looked up from germline, CDR1 is SGHAT and CDR2 is FQNNGV. V gave up 5 bases and J gave up 2 bases; unmatched junction bases: 7. This CDR3 contains 16 residues. The CDR3 region is CASSPLDRGAYNEQFF. The CDR3 DNA reads as TGTGCCAGCAGCCCATTGGACAGGGGAGCCTACAATGAGCAGTTCTTC.

This clonotype was counted at least ten times. As DNA, the CDR3 is TGTGCCAGTAGTATATCGGGGCAGGGGGCCAACGAGCAGTACTTC. It encodes CASSISGQGANEQYF. This chain joins TRBV19 and TRBJ2-7, with 8 bases lining up with TRBD1. The V segment lost 2 bases and the J segment 5 bases; nucleotides outside the gene matches: 8. Germline V lookup: CDR1 LNHDA, CDR2 SQIVND (reference sequence). The CDR3 spans 15 residues.

There are many counts of this clonotype. The rearrangement links TRBV7-3 to TRBJ1-6; D remains unclear. This CDR3 contains 14 residues. Looked up from germline, CDR1 is SGHTA and CDR2 is FQGTGA. The germline V and J ends were trimmed by 0 bases and 0 bases, with 0 bases remaining between them. CDR3 residues: CASSLTSYNSPLHF. The CDR3 DNA reads TGTGCCAGCAGCTTAACCTCCTATAATTCACCCCTCCACTTT. The whole variable domain, remainder taken from reference TRBV7-3 and TRBJ1-6, is GAGVSQTPSNKVTEKGKYVELRCDPISGHTALYWYRQSLGQGPEFLIYFQGTGAADDSGLPNDRFFAVRPEGSVSTLKIQRTERGDSAVYLCASSLTSYNSPLHFGNGTRLTVT.

This clonotype was found a few times. The chain is built from TRBV7-6 and TRBJ1-4, with D hard to call. The germline V gene encodes CDR1 SGHVS and CDR2 FNYEAQ. The length of the CDR3 is 14 residues. The ends were cut back, 4 bases at V and 3 bases at J, with 9 bases in the middle. The DNA of the CDR3 is TGTGCCAGCAGCTCCGGTCAGGCTAATGAAAAACTGTTTTTT. The encoded protein is CASSSGQANEKLFF. Filled out from reference TRBV7-6 and TRBJ1-4, the complete variable domain reads GAGVSQSPRYKVTKRGQDVALRCDPISGHVSLYWYRQALGQGPEFLTYFNYEAQQDKSGLPNDRFSAERPEGSISTLTIQRTEQRDSAMYRCASSSGQANEKLFFGSGTQLSVL.

This sequence joins TRBV12-3 or TRBV12-4 and TRBJ1-2, with D tentatively TRBD1 (6 bases). Trimming shortened V by 4 bases and J by 4 bases, and 16 bases separated the two germline ends. CDR3 length equals 15 residues. The CDR3 DNA reads as TGTGCCAGCAGTTCCGGCGACAGGAAACGCTATGGCTACACCTTC. Residues: CASSSGDRKRYGYTF.

This clonotype was observed many times. The chain uses TRBV29-1 and TRBJ2-7; D is possibly TRBD2 (6 bases). CDR1 and CDR2 from the germline V gene are SQVTM and ANQGSEA. There are 13 residues in the CDR3. V was cut by 1 base and J by 2 bases, with 9 bases left in between. The CDR3 spells CSVEGGTPYEQYF. Here the CDR3 DNA reads TGCAGCGTTGAAGGCGGGACCCCCTACGAGCAGTACTTC.

At least ten counts were recorded for this clonotype. The rearrangement links TRBV12-3 or TRBV12-4 to TRBJ2-2; the D gene is possibly TRBD1 (5 bases). The ends were cut back, 5 bases at V and 12 bases at J, with 10 bases in the middle. This CDR3 is built from 11 residues. CDR3 loop: CASSRGSQLFF. The CDR3 bases are TGTGCCAGCAGTAGGGGCTCCCAGCTGTTTTTT.